This TCR beta chain originates from a study of control samples from healthy donors and cancer patients. Method: immunoSEQ multiplex PCR; TCRdb's copy keeps in-frame clones and lacks some. The table has about 22,000 clones, about 80% seen once. The CDR3 is made up of 13 amino acids. J gave up 4 bases and V 5 bases, and 3 bases lay outside the gene matches. Germline loops: CDR1 SQVTM, CDR2 ANQGSEA. The receptor's source is a man aged 55 to 69 with head and neck cancer. The rearrangement uses TRBV29-1 and TRBJ2-1; 9 positions agree with TRBD1. Sequenced material: PBMCs. CDR3: CSVRDRAYNEQFF. As DNA, the CDR3 is TGCAGCGTTCGGGACAGGGCATACAATGAGCAGTTCTTC.